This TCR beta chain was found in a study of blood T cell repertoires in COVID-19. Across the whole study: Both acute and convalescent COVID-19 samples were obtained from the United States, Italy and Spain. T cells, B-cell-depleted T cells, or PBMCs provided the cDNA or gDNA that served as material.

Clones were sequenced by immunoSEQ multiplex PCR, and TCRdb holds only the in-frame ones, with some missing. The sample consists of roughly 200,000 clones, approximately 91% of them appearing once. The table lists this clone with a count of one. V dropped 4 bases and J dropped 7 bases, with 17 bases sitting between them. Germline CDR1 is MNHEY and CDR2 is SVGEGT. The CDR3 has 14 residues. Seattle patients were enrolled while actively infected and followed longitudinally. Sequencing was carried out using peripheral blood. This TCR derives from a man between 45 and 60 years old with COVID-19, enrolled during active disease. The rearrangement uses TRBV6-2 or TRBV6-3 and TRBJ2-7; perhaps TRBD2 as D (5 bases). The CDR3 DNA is TGTGCCAGCAGTTGGAGGCTAGGACCGGGGGAGCAGTACTTC. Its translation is CASSWRLGPGEQYF.